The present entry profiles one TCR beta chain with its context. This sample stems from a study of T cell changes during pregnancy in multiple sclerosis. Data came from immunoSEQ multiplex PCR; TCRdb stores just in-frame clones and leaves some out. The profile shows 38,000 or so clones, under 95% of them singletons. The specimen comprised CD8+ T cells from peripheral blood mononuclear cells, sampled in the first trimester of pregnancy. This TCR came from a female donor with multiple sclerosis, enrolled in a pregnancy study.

CDR3 protein: CATQRSDLNEQFF. The CDR3 nucleotides read TGTGCCACCCAAAGATCGGACTTGAATGAGCAGTTCTTC. The chain is built from TRBV15 and TRBJ2-1; possible D gene TRBD2, 5 bases. Trimming pared 8 bases from V and 7 bases from J, leaving 15 bases between. The CDR3 sequence is 13 residues long. Germline CDR1 is LNHNV and CDR2 is YYDKDF (reference sequence). The variable domain in full, with the rest retrieved from reference TRBV15 and TRBJ2-1, is DAMVIQNPRYQVTQFGKPVTLSCSQTLNHNVMYWYQQKSSQAPKLLFHYYDKDFNNEADTPDNFQSRRPNTSFCFLDIRSPGLGDTAMYLCATQRSDLNEQFFGPGTRLTVL.